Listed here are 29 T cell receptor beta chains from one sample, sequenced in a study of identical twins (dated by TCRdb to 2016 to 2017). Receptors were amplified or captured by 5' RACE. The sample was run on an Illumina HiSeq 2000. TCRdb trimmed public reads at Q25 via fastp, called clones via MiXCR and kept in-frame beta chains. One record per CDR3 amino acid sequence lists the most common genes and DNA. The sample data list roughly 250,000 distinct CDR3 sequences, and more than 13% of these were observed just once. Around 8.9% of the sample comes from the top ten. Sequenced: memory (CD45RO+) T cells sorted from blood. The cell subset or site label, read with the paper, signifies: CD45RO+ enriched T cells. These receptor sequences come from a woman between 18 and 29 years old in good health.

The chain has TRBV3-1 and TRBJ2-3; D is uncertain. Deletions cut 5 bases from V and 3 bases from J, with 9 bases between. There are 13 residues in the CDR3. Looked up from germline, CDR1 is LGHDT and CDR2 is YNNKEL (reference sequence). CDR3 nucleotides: TGTGCCAGCAGCGCCCCCAGTACAGATACGCAGTATTTT. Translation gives CASSAPSTDTQYF.

The CDR3 reads CASRSRDRGYNEQFF. As DNA, the CDR3 is TGTGCCAGCAGGTCCCGGGACAGGGGTTACAATGAGCAGTTCTTC. The V and J genes are TRBV6-1 and TRBJ2-1; 10 bases map to TRBD1. Looked up from germline, CDR1 is MNHNS and CDR2 is SASEGT. V shed 6 bases, J shed 4 bases, and the junction held 6 bases outside the gene matches. This CDR3 comprises 15 residues.

The CDR3: CASSLEPGLGEQYF. CDR3 sequence (DNA): TGTGCCAGCAGCTTGGAACCGGGATTGGGCGAGCAGTACTTC. V gene TRBV5-5 combines with J gene TRBJ2-7, with D possibly TRBD2 on 5 matching bases. The V end lost 0 bases, the J end lost 6 bases, and 13 bases lay between the germline ends. Looked up from germline, CDR1 is SGHKS and CDR2 is YYEKEE (reference sequence). CDR3 size: 14 residues.

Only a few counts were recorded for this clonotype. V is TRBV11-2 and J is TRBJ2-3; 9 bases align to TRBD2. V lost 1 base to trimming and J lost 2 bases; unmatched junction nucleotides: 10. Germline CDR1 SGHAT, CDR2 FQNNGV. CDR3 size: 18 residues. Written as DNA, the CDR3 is TGTGCCAGCAGCTTAGGGAGTGTACTAGCGGGCCACACAGATACGCAGTATTTT. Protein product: CASSLGSVLAGHTDTQYF.

The CDR3 DNA sequence: TGTGCCTCCCAGGCGGACTTATGGAACACTGAAGCTTTCTTT. Translation: CASQADLWNTEAFF. V is TRBV6-1 and J is TRBJ1-1, with no clear D. The CDR3 is 14 amino acids. The V gene's germline CDR1 is MNHNS and CDR2 SASEGT. The V gene lost 11 bases and the J gene lost 1 base, with 17 bases spanning the gap.

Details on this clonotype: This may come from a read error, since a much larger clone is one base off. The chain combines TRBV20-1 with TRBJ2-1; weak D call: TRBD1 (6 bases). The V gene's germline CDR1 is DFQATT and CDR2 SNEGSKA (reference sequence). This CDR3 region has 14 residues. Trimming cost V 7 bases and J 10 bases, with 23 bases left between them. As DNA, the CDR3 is TGCAGTGGAGCCAACCCGGGACAATCGTTAGAGCAGTTCTTC. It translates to CSGANPGQSLEQFF.

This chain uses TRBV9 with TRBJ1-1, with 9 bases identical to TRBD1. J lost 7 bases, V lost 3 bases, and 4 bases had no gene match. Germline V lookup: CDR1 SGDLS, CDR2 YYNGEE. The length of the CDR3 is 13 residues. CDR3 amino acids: CASSGQGGNEAFF. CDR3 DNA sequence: TGTGCCAGCAGCGGACAGGGGGGGAATGAAGCTTTCTTT.

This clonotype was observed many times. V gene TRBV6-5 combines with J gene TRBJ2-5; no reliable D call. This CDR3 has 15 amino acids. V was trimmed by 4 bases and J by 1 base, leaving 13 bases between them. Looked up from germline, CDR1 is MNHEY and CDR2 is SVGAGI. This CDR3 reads CASSSPSWGQETQYF. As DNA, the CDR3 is TGTGCCAGCAGTTCCCCCTCGTGGGGCCAAGAGACCCAGTACTTC.

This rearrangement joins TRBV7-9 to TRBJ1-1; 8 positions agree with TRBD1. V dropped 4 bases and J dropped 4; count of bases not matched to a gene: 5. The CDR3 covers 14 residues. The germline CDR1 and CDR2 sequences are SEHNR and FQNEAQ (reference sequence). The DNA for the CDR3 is TGTGCCAGCAGCTCACAGGGGGGTCGCACTGAAGCTTTCTTT. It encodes CASSSQGGRTEAFF. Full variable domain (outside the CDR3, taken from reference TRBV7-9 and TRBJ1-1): DTGVSQNPRHKITKRGQNVTFRCDPISEHNRLYWYRQTLGQGPEFLTYFQNEAQLEKSRLLSDRFSAERPKGSFSTLEIQRTEQGDSAMYLCASSSQGGRTEAFFGQGTRLTVV.

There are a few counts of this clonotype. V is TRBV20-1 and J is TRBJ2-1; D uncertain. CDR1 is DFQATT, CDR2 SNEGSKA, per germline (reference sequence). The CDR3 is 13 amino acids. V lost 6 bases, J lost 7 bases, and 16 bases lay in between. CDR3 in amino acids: CSAFLQPRNEQFF. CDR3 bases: TGCAGTGCCTTCCTCCAGCCGCGGAATGAGCAGTTCTTC.

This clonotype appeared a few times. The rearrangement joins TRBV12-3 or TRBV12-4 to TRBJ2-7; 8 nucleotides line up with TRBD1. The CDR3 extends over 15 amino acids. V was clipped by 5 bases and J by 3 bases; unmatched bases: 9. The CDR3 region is CASSPLDRDHYEQYF. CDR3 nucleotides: TGTGCCAGCAGTCCCTTGGACAGGGACCACTACGAGCAGTACTTC.

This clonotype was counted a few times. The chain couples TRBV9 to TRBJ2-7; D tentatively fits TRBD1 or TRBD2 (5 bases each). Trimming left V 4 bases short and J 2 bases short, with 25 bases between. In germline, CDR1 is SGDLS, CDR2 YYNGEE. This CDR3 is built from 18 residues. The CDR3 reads CASSPTRGTGSFPYEQYF. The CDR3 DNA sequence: TGTGCCAGCAGCCCCACCCGGGGAACAGGAAGCTTCCCCTACGAGCAGTACTTC.

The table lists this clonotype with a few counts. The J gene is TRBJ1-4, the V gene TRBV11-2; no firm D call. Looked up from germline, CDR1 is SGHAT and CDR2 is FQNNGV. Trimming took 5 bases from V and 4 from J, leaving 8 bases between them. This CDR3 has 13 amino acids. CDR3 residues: CASSPRVNEKLFF. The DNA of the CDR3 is TGTGCCAGCAGCCCCCGGGTTAATGAAAAACTGTTTTTT. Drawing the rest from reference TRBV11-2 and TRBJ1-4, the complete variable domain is EAGVAQSPRYKIIEKRQSVAFWCNPISGHATLYWYQQILGQGPKLLIQFQNNGVVDDSQLPKDRFSAERLKGVDSTLKIQPAKLEDSAVYLCASSPRVNEKLFFGSGTQLSVL.

CDR3 bases: TGTGCCAGCAGCTTAGGGACTAGCGGGGGTAACAATGAGCAGTTCTTC. As protein: CASSLGTSGGNNEQFF. The genes are TRBV11-3 and TRBJ2-1; 13 bases map to TRBD2. The CDR3 totals 16 residues. Germline V gives CDR1 SGHNT, CDR2 YENEEA. V lost 1 base and J lost 5; bases outside the gene matches: 2.

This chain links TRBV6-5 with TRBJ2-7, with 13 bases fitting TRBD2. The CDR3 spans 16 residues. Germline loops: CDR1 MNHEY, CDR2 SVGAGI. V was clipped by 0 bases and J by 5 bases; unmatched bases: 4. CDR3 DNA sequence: TGTGCCAGCAGTTACTCGAGAGGACTAGCGGGGGACGAGCAGTACTTC. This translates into CASSYSRGLAGDEQYF.

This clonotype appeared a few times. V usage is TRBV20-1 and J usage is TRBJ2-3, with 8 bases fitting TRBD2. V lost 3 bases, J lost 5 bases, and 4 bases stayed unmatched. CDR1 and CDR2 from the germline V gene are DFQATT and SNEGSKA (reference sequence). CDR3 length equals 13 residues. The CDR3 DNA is TGCAGTGCTAGCCCGGGGGGGGTAGATACGCAGTATTTT. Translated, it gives CSASPGGVDTQYF.

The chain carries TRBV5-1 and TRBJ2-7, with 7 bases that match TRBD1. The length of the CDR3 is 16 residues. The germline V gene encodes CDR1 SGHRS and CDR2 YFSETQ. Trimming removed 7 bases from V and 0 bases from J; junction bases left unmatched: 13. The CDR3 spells CASGLGRQGLSYEQYF. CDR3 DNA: TGCGCCAGCGGTCTCGGTCGACAGGGTCTCTCCTACGAGCAGTACTTC.

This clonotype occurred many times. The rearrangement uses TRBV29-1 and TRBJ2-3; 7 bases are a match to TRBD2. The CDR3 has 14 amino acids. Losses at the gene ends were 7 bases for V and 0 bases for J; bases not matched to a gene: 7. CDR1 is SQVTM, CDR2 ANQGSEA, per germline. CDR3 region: CSARAGTSTDTQYF. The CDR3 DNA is TGCAGCGCCCGAGCGGGAACTAGCACAGATACGCAGTATTTT.

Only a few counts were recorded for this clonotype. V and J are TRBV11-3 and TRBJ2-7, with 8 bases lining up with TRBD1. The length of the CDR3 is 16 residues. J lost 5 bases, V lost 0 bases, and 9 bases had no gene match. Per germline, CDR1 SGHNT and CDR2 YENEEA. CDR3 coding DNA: TGTGCCAGCAGCTTAGACGCCGCGACAGGGGACGACGAGCAGTACTTC. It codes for CASSLDAATGDDEQYF.

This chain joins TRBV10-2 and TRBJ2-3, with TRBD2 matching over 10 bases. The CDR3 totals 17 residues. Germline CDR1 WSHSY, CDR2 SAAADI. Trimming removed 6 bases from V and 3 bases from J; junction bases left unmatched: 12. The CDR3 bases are TGCGCCAGCAGCTACATTCAAGGACTAGCGGTTACAGATACGCAGTATTTT. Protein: CASSYIQGLAVTDTQYF.

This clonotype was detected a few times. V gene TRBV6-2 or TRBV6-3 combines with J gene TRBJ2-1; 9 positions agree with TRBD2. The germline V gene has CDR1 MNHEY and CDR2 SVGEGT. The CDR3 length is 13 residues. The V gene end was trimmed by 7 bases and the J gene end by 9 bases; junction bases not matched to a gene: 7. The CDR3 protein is CASTILAGGEQFF. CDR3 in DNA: TGTGCCAGCACCATACTAGCGGGCGGTGAGCAGTTCTTC.

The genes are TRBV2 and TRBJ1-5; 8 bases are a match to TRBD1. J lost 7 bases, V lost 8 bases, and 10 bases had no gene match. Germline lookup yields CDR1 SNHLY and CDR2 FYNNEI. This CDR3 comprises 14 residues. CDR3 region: CASCKVDRGQPQHF. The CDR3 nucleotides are TGTGCCAGCTGTAAGGTAGACAGGGGACAGCCCCAGCATTTT.

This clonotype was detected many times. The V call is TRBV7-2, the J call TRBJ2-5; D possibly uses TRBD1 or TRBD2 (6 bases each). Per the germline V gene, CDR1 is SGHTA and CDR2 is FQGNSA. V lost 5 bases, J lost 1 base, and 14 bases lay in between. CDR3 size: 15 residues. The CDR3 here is CASSVQGLPQETQYF. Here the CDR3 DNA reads TGTGCCAGCAGCGTACAGGGACTTCCCCAAGAGACCCAGTACTTC.

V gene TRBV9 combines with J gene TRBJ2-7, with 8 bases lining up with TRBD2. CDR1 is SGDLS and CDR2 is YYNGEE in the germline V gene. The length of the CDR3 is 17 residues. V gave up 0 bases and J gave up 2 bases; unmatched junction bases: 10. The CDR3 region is CASSVDGRVATPYEQYF. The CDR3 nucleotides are TGTGCCAGCAGCGTAGACGGGAGGGTTGCAACTCCCTACGAGCAGTACTTC.

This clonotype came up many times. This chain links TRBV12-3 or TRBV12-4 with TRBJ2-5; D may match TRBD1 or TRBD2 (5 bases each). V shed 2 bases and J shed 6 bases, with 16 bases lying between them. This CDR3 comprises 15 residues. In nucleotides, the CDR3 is TGTGCCAGCAGTTTATCGGGACGAAAGCCCAAGACCCAGTACTTC. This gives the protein CASSLSGRKPKTQYF.

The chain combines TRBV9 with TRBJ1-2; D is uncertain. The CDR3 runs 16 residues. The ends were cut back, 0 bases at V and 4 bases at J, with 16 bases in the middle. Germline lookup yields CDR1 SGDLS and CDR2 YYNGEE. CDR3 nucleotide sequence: TGTGCCAGCAGCGTAGGGGGATCCCCCACCCGCTATGGCTACACCTTC. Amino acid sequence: CASSVGGSPTRYGYTF.

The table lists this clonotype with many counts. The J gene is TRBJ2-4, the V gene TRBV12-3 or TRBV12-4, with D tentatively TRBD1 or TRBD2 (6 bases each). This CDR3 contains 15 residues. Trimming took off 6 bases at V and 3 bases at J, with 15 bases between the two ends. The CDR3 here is CASSFNEGGKNIQYF. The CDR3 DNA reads TGTGCCAGCAGCTTCAACGAGGGGGGCAAAAACATTCAGTACTTC.

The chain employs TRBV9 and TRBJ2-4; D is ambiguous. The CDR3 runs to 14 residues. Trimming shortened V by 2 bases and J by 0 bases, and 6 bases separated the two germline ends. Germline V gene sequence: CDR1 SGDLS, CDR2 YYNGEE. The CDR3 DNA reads TGTGCCAGCAGCGTCGGGCTAGCCAAAAACATTCAGTACTTC. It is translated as CASSVGLAKNIQYF.

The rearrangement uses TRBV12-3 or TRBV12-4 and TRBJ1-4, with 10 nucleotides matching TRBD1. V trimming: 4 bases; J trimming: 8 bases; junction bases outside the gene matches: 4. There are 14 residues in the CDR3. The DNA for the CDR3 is TGTGCCAGCAGTTACCGGGACAGGGGCGAAAAACTGTTTTTT. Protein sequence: CASSYRDRGEKLFF.